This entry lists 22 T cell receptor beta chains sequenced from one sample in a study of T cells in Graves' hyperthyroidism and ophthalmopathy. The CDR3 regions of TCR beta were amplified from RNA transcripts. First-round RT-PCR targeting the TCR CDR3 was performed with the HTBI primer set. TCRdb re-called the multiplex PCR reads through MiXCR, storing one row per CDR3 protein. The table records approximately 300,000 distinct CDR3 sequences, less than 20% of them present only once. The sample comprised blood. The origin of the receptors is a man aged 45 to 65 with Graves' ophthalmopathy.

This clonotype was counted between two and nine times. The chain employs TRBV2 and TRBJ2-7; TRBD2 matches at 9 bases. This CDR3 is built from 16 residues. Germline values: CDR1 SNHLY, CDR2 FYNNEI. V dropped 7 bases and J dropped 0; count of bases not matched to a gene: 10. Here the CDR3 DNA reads TGTGCCAGCATACCTTTAGCGGGGGATAGCTCCTACGAGCAGTACTTC. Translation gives CASIPLAGDSSYEQYF.

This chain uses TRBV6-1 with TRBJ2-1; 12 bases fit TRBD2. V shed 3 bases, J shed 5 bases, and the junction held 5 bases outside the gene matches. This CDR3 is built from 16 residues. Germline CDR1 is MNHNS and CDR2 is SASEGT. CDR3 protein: CASSDQGLAGHNEQFF. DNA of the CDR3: TGTGCCAGCAGTGATCAAGGACTAGCGGGACACAATGAGCAGTTCTTC.

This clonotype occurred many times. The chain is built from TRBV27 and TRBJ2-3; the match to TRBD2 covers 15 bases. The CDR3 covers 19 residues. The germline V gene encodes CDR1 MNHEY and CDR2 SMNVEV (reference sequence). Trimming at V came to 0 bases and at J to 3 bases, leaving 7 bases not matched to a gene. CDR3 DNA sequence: TGTGCCAGCAGTTTATCCACTGGACTAGCGGGAGGGCGAACAGATACGCAGTATTTT. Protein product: CASSLSTGLAGGRTDTQYF.

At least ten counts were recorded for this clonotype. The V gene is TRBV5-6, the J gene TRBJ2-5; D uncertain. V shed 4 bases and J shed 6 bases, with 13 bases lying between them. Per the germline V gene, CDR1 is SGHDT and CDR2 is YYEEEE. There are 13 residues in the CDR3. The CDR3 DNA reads TGTGCCAGCAGCCTTGGAAGAACCAAGACCCAGTACTTC. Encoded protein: CASSLGRTKTQYF.

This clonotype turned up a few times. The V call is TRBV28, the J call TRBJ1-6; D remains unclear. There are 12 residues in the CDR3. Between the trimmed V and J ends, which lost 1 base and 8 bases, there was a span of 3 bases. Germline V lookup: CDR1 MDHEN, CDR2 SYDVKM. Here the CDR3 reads CASSLSDSPLHF. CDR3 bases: TGTGCCAGCAGTTTATCTGATTCACCCCTCCACTTT.

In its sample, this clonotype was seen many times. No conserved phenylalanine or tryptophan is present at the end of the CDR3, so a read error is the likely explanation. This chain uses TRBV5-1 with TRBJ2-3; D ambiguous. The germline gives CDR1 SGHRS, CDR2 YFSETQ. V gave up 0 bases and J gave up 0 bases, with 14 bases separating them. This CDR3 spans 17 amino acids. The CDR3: CASSLASRQTSTDTQYI. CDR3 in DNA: TGCGCCAGCAGCTTGGCCTCGAGGCAGACTAGCACAGATACGCAGTATATT.

CDR3 in DNA: TGTGCCAGCAGTTTTGTAGCGGGAGGTGTCTACAATGAGCAGTTCTTC. Amino acids: CASSFVAGGVYNEQFF. V is TRBV28 and J is TRBJ2-1; 10 positions agree with TRBD2. The ends lost 3 bases at V and 3 bases at J; junction bases unmatched: 5. Per germline, CDR1 MDHEN and CDR2 SYDVKM. The CDR3 is 16 residues long.

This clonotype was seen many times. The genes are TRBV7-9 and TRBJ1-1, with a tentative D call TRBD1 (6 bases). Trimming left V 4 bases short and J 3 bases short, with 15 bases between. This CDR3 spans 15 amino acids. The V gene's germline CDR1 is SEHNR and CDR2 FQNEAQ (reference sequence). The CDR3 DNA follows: TGTGCCAGCAGCTACGACAGGAGTAGGGACACTGAAGCTTTCTTT. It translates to CASSYDRSRDTEAFF.

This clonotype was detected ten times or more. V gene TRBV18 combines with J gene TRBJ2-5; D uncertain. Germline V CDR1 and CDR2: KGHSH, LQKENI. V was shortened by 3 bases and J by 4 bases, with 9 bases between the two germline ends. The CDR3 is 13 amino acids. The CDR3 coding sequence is TGTGCCAGCTCACCCCGGGTGGGAGAGACCCAGTACTTC. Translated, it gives CASSPRVGETQYF. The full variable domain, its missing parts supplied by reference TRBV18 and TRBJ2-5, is NAGVMQNPRHLVRRRGQEARLRCSPMKGHSHVYWYRQLPEEGLKFMVYLQKENIIDESGMPKERFSAEFPKEGPSILRIQQVVRGDSAAYFCASSPRVGETQYFGPGTRLLVL.

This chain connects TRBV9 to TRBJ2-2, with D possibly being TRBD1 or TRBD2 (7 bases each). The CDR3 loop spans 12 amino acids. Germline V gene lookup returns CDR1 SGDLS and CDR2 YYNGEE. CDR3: CASQGEGGELFF. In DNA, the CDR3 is TGTGCATCGCAGGGGGAGGGCGGGGAGCTGTTTTTT.

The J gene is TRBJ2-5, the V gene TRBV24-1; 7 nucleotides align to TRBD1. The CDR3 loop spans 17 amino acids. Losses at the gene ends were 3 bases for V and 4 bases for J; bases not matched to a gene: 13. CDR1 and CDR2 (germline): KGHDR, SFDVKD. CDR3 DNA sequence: TGTGCCACCAGTGATAACACAGGACAGGTGGGGAGAGAGACCCAGTACTTC. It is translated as CATSDNTGQVGRETQYF.

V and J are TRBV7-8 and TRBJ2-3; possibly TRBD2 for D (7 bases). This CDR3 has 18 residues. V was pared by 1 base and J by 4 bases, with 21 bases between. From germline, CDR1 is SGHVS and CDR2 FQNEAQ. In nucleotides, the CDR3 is TGTGCCAGCAGCTTAGTGAAGAAAGGGGGAGGGCCGGCAGATACGCAGTATTTT. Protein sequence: CASSLVKKGGGPADTQYF.

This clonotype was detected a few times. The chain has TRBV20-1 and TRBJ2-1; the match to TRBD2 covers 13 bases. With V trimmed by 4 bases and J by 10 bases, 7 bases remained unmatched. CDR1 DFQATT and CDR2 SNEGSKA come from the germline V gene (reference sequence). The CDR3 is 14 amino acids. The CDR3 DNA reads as TGCAGTGCTAACGAACTAGCGGGAGGGCAGGAGCAGTTCTTC. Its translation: CSANELAGGQEQFF.

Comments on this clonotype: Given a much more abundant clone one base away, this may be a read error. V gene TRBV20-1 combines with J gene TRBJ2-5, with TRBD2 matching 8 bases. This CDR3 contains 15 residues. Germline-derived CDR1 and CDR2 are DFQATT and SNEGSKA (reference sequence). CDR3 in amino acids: CSASLAGGRSATRYF. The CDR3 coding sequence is TGCAGTGCTAGTCTGGCGGGAGGCCGGTCGGCGACCCGGTACTTC.

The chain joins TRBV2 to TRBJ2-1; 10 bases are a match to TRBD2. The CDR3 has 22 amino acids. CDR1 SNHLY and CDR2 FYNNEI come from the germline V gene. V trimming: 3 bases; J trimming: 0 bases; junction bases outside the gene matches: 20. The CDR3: CASSDTPSLRAGGRSSYNEQFF. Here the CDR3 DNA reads TGTGCCAGCAGTGATACCCCTAGCCTTCGAGCGGGAGGGCGGAGCTCCTACAATGAGCAGTTCTTC.

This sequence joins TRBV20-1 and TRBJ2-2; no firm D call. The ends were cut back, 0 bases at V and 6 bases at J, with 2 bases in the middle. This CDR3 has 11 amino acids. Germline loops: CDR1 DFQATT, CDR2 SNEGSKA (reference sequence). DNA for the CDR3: TGCAGTGCTAGAGAGTCCGGGGAGCTGTTTTTT. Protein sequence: CSARESGELFF.

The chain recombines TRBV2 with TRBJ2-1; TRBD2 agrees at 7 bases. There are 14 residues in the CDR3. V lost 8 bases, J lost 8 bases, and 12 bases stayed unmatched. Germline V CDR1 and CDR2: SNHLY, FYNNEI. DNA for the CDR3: TGTGCCAGCCTTGGGGGGGGTAGCAAGTATGAGCAGTTCTTC. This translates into CASLGGGSKYEQFF. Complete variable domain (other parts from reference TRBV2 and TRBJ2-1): EPEVTQTPSHQVTQMGQEVILRCVPISNHLYFYWYRQILGQKVEFLVSFYNNEISEKSEIFDDQFSVERPDGSNFTLKIRSTKLEDSAMYFCASLGGGSKYEQFFGPGTRLTVL.

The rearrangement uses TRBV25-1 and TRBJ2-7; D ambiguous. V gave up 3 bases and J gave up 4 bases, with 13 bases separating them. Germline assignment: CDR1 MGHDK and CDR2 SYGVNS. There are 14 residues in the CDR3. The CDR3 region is CASSESAGPYEQYF. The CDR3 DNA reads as TGTGCCAGCAGTGAGTCCGCCGGACCTTACGAGCAGTACTTC.

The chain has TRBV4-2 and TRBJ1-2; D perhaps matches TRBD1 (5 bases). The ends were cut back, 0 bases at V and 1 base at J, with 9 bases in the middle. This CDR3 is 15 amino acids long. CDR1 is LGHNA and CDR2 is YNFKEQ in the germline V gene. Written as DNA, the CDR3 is TGTGCCAGCAGCCAAGACCGGGGCTTTAACTATGGCTACACCTTC. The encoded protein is CASSQDRGFNYGYTF.

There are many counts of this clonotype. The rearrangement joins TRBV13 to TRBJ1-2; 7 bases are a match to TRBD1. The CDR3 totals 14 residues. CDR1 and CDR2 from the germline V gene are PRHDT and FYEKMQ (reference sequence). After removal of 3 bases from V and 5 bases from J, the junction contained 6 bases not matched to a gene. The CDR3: CASSFGQESYGYTF. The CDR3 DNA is TGTGCCAGCAGCTTCGGACAGGAATCATATGGCTACACCTTC.

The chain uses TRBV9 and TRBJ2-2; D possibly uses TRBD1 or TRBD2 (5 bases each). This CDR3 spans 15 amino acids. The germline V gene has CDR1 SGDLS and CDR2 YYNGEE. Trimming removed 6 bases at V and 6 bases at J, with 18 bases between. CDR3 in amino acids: CASTDAAGSAGELFF. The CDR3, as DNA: TGTGCCAGCACAGATGCGGCAGGGAGTGCCGGGGAGCTGTTTTTT.

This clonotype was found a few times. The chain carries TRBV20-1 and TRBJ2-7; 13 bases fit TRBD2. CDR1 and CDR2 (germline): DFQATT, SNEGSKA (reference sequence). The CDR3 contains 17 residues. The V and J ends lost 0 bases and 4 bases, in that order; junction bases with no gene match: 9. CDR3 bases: TGCAGTGCTAGAGACAATTCGGGACTAGCGGGAAGGTACGAGCAGTACTTC. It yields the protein CSARDNSGLAGRYEQYF.